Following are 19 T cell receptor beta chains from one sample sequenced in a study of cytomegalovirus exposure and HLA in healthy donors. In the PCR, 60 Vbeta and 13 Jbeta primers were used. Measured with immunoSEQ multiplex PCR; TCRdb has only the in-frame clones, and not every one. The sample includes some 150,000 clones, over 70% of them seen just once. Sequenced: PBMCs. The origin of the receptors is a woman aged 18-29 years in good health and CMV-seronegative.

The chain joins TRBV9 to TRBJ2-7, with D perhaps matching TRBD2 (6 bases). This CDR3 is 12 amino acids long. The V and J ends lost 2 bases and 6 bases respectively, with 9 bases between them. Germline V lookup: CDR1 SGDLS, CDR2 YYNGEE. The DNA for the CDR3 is TGTGCCAGCAGCGTCGGAGGGACCGAGCAGTACTTC. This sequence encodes CASSVGGTEQYF.

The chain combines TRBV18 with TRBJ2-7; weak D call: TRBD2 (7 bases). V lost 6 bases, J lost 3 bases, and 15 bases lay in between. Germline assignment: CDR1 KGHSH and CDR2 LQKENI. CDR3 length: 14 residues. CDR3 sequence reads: CASSQGGGDYEQYF. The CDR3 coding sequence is TGTGCCAGCTCCCAAGGGGGGGGAGACTACGAGCAGTACTTC.

In DNA, the CDR3 is TGTGCAAGTCGCTTAGTTAGTCAGCCCCAGCATTTT. Translated, it gives CASRLVSQPQHF. The chain has TRBV12-2 and TRBJ1-5. TRBV12-2 counts as a pseudogene. This CDR3 comprises 12 residues.

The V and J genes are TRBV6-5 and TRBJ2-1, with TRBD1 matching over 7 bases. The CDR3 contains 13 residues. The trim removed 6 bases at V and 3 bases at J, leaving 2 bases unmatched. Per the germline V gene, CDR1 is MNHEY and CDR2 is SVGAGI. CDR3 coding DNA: TGTGCCAGCAGCCGGGACAGCTACAATGAGCAGTTCTTC. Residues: CASSRDSYNEQFF.

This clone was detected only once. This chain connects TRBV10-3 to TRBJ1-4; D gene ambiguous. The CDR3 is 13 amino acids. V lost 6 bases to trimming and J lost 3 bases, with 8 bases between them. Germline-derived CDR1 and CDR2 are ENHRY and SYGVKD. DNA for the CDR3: TGTGCCATCAGGGGAGGGTCTAATGAAAAACTGTTTTTT. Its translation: CAIRGGSNEKLFF.

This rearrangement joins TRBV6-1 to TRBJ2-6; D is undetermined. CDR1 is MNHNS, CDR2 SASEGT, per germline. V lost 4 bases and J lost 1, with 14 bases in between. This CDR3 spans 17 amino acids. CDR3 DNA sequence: TGTGCCAGCAGTGGACCAGACTCAATTTCTGGGGCCAACGTCCTGACTTTC. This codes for CASSGPDSISGANVLTF.

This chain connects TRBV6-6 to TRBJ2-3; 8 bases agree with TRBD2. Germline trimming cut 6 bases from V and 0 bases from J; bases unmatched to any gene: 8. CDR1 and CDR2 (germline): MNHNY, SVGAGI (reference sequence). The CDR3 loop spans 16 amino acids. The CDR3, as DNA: TGTGCCAGCAGGCCCACACCTAGCGGGAGCACAGATACGCAGTATTTT. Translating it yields CASRPTPSGSTDTQYF.

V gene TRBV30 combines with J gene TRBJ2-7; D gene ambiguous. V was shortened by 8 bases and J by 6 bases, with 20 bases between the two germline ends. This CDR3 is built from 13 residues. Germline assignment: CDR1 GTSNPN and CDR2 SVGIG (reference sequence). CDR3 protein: CAGDSRPPGEQYF. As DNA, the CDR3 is TGTGCCGGAGACTCTCGCCCCCCGGGCGAGCAGTACTTC.

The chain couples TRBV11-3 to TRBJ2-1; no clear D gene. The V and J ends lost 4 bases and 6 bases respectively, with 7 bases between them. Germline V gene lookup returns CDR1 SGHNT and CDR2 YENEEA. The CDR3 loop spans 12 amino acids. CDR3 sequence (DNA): TGTGCCAGCAGCTCTAGTGGCAATGAGCAGTTCTTC. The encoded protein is CASSSSGNEQFF. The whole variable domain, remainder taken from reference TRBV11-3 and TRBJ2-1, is EAGVVQSPRYKIIEKKQPVAFWCNPISGHNTLYWYLQNLGQGPELLIRYENEEAVDDSQLPKDRFSAERLKGVDSTLKIQPAELGDSAVYLCASSSSGNEQFFGPGTRLTVL.

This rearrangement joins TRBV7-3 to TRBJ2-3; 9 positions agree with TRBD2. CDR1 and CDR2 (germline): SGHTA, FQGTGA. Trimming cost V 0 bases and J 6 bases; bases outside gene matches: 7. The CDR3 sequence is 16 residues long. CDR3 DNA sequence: TGTGCCAGCAGCTTAACTGGCGGGGGGGCAAGGGATACGCAGTATTTT. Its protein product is CASSLTGGGARDTQYF. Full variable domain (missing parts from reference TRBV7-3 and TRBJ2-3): GAGVSQTPSNKVTEKGKYVELRCDPISGHTALYWYRQSLGQGPEFLIYFQGTGAADDSGLPNDRFFAVRPEGSVSTLKIQRTERGDSAVYLCASSLTGGGARDTQYFGPGTRLTVL.

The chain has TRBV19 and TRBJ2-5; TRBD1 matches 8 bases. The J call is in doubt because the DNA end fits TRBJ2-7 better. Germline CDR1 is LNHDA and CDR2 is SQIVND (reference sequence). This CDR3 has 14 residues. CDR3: CASSLDRGPYEQYF. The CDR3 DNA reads TGTGCCAGTAGTCTTGACAGGGGCCCCTACGAGCAGTACTTC.

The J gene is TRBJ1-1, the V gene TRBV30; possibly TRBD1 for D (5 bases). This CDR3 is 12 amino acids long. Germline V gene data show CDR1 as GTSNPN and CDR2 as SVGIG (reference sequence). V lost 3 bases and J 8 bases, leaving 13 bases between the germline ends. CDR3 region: CAWSLGANEAFF. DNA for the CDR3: TGTGCCTGGAGCCTAGGGGCTAACGAAGCTTTCTTT.

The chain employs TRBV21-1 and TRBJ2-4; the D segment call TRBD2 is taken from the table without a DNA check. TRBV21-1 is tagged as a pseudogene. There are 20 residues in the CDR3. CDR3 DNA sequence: TGTGCCAGCACTAAACCGGGACTAGCGGGGGGGCCAGGAGTCTGCAACATTCAGTACTTC. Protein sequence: CASTKPGLAGGPGVCNIQYF.

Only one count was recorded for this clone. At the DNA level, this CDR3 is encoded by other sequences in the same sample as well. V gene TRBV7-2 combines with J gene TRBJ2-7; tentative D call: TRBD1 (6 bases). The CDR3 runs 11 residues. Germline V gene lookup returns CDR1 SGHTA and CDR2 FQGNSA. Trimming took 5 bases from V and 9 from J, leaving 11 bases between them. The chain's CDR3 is CASSVTGGQYF. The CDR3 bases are TGTGCCAGCAGCGTGACAGGCGGGCAGTACTTC.

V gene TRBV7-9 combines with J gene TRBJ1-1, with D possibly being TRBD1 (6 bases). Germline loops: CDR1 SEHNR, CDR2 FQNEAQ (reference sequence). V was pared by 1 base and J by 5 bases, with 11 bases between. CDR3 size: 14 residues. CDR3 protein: CASSLEGGVTEAFF. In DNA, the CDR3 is TGTGCCAGCAGCTTAGAAGGGGGGGTTACTGAAGCTTTCTTT.

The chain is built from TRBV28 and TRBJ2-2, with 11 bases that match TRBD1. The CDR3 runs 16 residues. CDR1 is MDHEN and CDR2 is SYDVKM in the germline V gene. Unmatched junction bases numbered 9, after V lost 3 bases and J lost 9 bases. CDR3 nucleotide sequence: TGTGCCAGCAGTTTGGTTGGGACAGGGGGGACCAGGGAGCTGTTTTTT. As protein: CASSLVGTGGTRELFF.

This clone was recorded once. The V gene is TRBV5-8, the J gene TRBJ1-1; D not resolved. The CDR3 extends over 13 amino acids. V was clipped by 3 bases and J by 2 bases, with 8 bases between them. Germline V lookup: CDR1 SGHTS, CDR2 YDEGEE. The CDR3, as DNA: TGTGCCAGCAGCTCACAGTTCAACACTGAAGCTTTCTTT. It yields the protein CASSSQFNTEAFF.

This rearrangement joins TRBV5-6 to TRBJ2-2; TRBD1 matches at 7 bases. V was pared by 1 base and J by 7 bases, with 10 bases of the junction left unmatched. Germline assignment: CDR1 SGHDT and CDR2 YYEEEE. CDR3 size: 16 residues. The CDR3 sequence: CASSLLGRGFGGELFF. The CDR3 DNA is TGTGCCAGCAGCTTGTTGGGCAGGGGGTTCGGCGGGGAGCTGTTTTTT. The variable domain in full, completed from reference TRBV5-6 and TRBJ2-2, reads DAGVTQSPTHLIKTRGQQVTLRCSPKSGHDTVSWYQQALGQGPQFIFQYYEEEERQRGNFPDRFSGHQFPNYSSELNVNALLLGDSALYLCASSLLGRGFGGELFFGEGSRLTVL.

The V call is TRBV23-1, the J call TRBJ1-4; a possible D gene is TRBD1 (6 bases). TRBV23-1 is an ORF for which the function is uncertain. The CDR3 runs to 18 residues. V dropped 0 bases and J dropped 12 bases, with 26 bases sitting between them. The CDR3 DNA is TGCGCCAGCAGTCAATCGGGTCCCCACAGGGCCCCCACTGAGGAACTGTTTTTT. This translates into CASSQSGPHRAPTEELFF.